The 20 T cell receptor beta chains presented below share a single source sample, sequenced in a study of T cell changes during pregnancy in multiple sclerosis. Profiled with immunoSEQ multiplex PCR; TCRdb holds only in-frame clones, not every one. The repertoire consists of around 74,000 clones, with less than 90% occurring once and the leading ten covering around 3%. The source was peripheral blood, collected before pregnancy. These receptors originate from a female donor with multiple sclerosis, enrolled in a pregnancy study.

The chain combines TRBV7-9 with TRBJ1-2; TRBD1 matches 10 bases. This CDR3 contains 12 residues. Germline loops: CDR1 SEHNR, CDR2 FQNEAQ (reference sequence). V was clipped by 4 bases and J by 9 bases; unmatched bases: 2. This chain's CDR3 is CASSSGQGSYTF. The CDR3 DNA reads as TGTGCCAGCAGCTCGGGACAGGGGAGCTACACCTTC.

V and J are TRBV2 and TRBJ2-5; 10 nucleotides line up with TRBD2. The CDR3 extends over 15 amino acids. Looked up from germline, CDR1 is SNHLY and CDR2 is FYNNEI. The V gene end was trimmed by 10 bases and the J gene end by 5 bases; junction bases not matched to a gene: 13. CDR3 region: CATLEGAGGRETQYF. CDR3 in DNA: TGTGCCACCCTAGAGGGAGCGGGAGGGAGGGAGACCCAGTACTTC.

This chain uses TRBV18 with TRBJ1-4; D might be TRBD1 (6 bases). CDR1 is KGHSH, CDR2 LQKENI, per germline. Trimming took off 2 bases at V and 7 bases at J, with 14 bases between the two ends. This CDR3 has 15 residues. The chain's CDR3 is CASSPIRDTGEKLFF. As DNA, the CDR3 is TGTGCCAGCTCACCAATACGGGACACGGGTGAAAAACTGTTTTTT.

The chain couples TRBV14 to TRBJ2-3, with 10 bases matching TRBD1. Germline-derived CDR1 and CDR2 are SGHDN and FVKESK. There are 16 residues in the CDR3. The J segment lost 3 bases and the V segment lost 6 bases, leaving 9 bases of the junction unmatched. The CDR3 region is CASSQRPGQGTDTQYF. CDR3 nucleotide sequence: TGTGCCAGCAGTCAAAGACCGGGACAGGGGACAGATACGCAGTATTTT.

Here the CDR3 reads CASSVGGRENSPLHF. The CDR3 nucleotides read TGTGCCAGCAGCGTTGGGGGACGGGAGAATTCACCCCTCCACTTT. The chain employs TRBV9 and TRBJ1-6; D may be TRBD1 (5 bases). Trimming stripped 2 bases from V and 7 bases from J, with 13 bases between. The CDR3 is made up of 15 amino acids. Germline V CDR1 and CDR2: SGDLS, YYNGEE.

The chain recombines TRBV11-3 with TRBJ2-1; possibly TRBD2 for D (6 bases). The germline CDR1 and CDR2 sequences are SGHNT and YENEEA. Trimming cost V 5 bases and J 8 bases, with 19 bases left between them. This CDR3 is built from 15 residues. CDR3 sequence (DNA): TGTGCCAGCAGCCCCTGGGGGGACCCCTCCCATGAGCAGTTCTTC. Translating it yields CASSPWGDPSHEQFF.

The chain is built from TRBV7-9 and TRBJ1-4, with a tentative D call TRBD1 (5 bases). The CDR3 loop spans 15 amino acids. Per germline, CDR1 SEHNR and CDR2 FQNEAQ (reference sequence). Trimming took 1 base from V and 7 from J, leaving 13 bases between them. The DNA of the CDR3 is TGTGCCAGCAGCTTAGGGAGGAGGGGTGGTGAAAAACTGTTTTTT. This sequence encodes CASSLGRRGGEKLFF.

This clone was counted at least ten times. The CDR3 bases are TGCGCCAGCAGCCAGGCGGTGGGGGGGGCAGGCTATGGCTACACCTTC. Protein: CASSQAVGGAGYGYTF. The chain combines TRBV4-3 with TRBJ1-2; possible D gene TRBD1, 6 bases. CDR3 size: 16 residues. CDR1 and CDR2 (germline): LGHNA, YSLEER. V lost 3 bases to trimming and J lost 4 bases, with 18 bases between them.

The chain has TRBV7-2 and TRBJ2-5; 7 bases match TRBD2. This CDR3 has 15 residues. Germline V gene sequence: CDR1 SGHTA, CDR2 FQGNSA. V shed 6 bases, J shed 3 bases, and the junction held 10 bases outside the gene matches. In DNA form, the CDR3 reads TGTGCCAGCAGGCCCAGACTAGCTGGGAAAGAGACCCAGTACTTC. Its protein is CASRPRLAGKETQYF.

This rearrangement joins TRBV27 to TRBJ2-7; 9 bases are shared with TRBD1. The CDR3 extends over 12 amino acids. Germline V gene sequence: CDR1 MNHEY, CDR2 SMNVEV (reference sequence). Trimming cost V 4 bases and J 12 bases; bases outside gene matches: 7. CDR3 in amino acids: CASSWGQGRRYF. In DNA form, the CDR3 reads TGTGCCAGCAGTTGGGGACAGGGACGGCGGTACTTC.

The CDR3 reads CASSLEPRGDNSPLHF. The CDR3 bases are TGCGCCAGCAGCTTGGAACCCAGGGGCGACAATTCACCCCTCCACTTT. The genes are TRBV5-1 and TRBJ1-6; maybe TRBD1 (6 bases). Deletions cut 0 bases from V and 7 bases from J, with 14 bases between. Per germline, CDR1 SGHRS and CDR2 YFSETQ. The CDR3 is 16 amino acids.

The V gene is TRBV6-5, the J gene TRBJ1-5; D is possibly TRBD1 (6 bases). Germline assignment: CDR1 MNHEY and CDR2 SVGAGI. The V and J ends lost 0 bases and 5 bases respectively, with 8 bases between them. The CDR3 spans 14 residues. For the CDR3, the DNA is TGTGCCAGCAGTTACTCGGGGGCCCATCAGCCCCAGCATTTT. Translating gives CASSYSGAHQPQHF.

This CDR3 reads CASSPSPGTGLSYEQYF. The CDR3 coding sequence is TGTGCCAGCAGCCCCTCACCGGGGACGGGACTGTCCTACGAGCAGTACTTC. J is TRBJ2-7 and V is TRBV9; D perhaps matches TRBD2 (6 bases). Trimming cost V 4 bases and J 1 base, with 21 bases left between them. This CDR3 has 17 amino acids. Germline CDR1 SGDLS, CDR2 YYNGEE.

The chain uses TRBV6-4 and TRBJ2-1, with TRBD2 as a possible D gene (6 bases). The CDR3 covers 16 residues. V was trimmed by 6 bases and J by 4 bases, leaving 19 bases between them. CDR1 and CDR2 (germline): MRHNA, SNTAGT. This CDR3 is CASSRLLVAEYNEQFF. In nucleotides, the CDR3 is TGTGCCAGCAGCCGACTCCTAGTAGCGGAGTACAATGAGCAGTTCTTC.

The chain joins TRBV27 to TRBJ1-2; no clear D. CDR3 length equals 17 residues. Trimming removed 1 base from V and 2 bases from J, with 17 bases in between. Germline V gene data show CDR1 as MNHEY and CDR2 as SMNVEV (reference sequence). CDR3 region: CASSLYGAQFHNYGYTF. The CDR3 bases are TGTGCCAGCAGTTTATACGGAGCCCAGTTTCACAACTATGGCTACACCTTC.

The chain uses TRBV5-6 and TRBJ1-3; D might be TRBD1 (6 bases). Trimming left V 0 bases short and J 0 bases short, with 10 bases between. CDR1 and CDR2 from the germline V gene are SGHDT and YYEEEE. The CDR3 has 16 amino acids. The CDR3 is CASSLGQAYSGNTIYF. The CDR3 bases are TGTGCCAGCAGCTTGGGACAGGCCTACTCTGGAAACACCATATATTTT.

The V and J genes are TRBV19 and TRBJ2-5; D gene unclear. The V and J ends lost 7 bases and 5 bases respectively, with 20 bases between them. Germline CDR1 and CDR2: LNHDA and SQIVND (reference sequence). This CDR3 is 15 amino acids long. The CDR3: CASKEAQLPIETQYF. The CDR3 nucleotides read TGTGCCAGTAAAGAGGCCCAGCTGCCAATCGAGACCCAGTACTTC.

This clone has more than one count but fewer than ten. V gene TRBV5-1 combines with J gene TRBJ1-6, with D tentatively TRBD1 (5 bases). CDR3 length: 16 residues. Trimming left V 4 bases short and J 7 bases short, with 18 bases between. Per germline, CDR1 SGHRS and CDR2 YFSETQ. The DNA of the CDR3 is TGCGCCAGCAGCCCCGGGGGGTTACGGAAAAATTCACCCCTCCACTTT. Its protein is CASSPGGLRKNSPLHF.

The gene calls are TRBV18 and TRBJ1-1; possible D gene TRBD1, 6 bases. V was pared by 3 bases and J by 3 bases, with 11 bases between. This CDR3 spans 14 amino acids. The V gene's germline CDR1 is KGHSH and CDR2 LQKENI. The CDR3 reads CASSPSRGDTEAFF. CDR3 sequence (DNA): TGTGCCAGCTCACCGTCCAGGGGAGACACTGAAGCTTTCTTT.

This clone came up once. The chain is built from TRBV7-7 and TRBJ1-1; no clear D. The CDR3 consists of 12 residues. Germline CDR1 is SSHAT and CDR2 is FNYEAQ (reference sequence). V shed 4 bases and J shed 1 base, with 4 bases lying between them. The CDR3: CASSYRNTEAFF. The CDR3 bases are TGTGCCAGCAGCTACAGGAACACTGAAGCTTTCTTT.